The TCR beta chain under discussion was sequenced for a study of cytomegalovirus exposure and HLA in healthy donors. The PCR contained 60 Vbeta and 13 Jbeta primers. Sequencing used immunoSEQ multiplex PCR; TCRdb keeps in-frame clones, though not all of them. The sample lists roughly 98,000 clones; under 85% were seen once. Sequenced input: PBMCs. The source of this sequence is a woman aged 70-85 years in good health and CMV-seropositive.

The CDR3 loop reads CAWSVAGGQETQYF. The CDR3 DNA reads as TGTGCCTGGAGTGTAGCGGGGGGCCAAGAGACCCAGTACTTC. This chain connects TRBV30 to TRBJ2-5; TRBD2 matches 9 bases. V shed 0 bases and J 1 base; nucleotides not matched to a gene: 0. The length of the CDR3 is 14 residues. Germline V gene data show CDR1 as GTSNPN and CDR2 as SVGIG (reference sequence).